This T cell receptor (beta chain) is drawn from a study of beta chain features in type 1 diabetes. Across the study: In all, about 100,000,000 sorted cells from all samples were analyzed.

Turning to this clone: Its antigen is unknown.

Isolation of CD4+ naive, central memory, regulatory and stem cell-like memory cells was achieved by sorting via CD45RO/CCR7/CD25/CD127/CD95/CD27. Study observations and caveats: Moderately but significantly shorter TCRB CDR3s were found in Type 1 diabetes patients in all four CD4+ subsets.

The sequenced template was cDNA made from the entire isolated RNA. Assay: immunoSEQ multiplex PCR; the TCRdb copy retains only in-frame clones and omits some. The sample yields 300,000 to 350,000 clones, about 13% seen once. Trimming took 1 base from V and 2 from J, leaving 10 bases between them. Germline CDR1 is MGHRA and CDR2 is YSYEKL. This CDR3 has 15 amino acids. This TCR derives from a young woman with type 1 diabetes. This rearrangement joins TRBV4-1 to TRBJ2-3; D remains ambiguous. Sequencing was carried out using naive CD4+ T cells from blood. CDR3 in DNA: TGCGCCAGCAGCCAAGTTTCAGTTTACACAGATACGCAGTATTTT. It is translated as CASSQVSVYTDTQYF.